These T cell receptor beta chains were read from a single sample in a study of tumor-infiltrating lymphocytes in primary liver carcinoma. A single record per CDR3 protein comes from TCRdb applying MiXCR to the multiplex PCR reads. The sample has around 88,000 distinct CDR3 sequences; less than 75% are singletons. The sample taken for sequencing was tumor-adjacent normal liver tissue. These receptors were taken from a man aged 35-49 years with primary liver carcinoma and hepatitis B virus infection. The CDR3 runs from the conserved cysteine through the conserved F or W. A D gene is named only where the DNA matches it firmly. Only part of the rows carry a size: once, few, many, or a class if the clone is expanded.

d_call j_call v_call clone_size cdr3_nt cdr3_aa
- TRBJ2-1 TRBV12-3/TRBV12-4 - TGTGGCAGCAGTTTACCCCCATCTAGCGATGAGCAGTTCTTC CGSSLPPSSDEQFF
- TRBJ2-3 TRBV7-8 - TGTACCAGCAGCTTAAGAGGCATTGACACAGATACGCAATATTTT CTSSLRGIDTDTQYF
- TRBJ1-1 TRBV4-1 - TGCACCAGCAGCCAAGGCCTTAATATGAACACTGAAGCTTTCTTC CTSSQGLNMNTEAFF
- TRBJ1-5 TRBV6-6 - TGTGCCGGTAGTGGGGACGGTAGCAATCAGCCCCAGCATTTT CAGSGDGSNQPQHF
- TRBJ2-3 TRBV11-2 - TGTGCCAGCAGCCAAGGAACTCCAGGCACAGATACTCGGTATTTT CASSQGTPGTDTRYF
- TRBJ1-5 TRBV7-9 - TGTGCCAGCAGCCCTAGTAATCAGCCCAAGCATTTT CASSPSNQPKHF
- TRBJ2-7 TRBV29-1 many TGCAGCGTTAGAAAAAACAGGGATACCTACGAGCAGTACTTC CSVRKNRDTYEQYF
TRBD1 TRBJ1-4 TRBV11-2 - TGTGTCAGCGGCTCAACTGGACAGGGCGGTGAAAAACTGTTTTTT CVSGSTGQGGEKLFF
- TRBJ1-2 TRBV12-3/TRBV12-4 - TGTGCCAGCAGTCCTTGTGGGGACGGCGGCTACACCTTC CASSPCGDGGYTF
- TRBJ2-7 TRBV14 - TGTGCCAGCAGCCTGACTCCCGCAAAGTACGAGCAGTACTTC CASSLTPAKYEQYF
TRBD1 TRBJ1-1 TRBV29-1 many TGCAGCGTTGGGGACGACGGAGGGGGCAGGACTGAAGCTTTCTTT CSVGDDGGGRTEAFF
- TRBJ1-2 TRBV29-1 - TGCGGCGTCGTCCTGACCCAAAACTATGGCTACACCTTC CGVVLTQNYGYTF
TRBD1 TRBJ2-1 TRBV24-1 few TGTGCCACCAGTGAAAGGACAGGTGAACAGTTCTTC CATSERTGEQFF
TRBD2 TRBJ2-5 TRBV11-2 - TGTGTCAGCAGCCTATGTCCTGGACTAGCGGCGTACCAAGAGACCCAGTACTTC CVSSLCPGLAAYQETQYF
- TRBJ2-3 TRBV13 once TGTGCCAGCGGCTCTACGGGCCTCGGCGGGGATACGCAGTATTTT CASGSTGLGGDTQYF
- TRBJ1-2 TRBV29-1 - TGCAACGTTGAAGATGGGTACGGCTATGGCTACACCTTC CNVEDGYGYGYTF
- TRBJ1-1 TRBV30 - TGTGCTTGGAACCGCGATGCACTTGAAGCTTTCTTT CAWNRDALEAFF
- TRBJ1-3 TRBV11-2 - TGTGCCTCAGCCCAGGGAGTTGGGAACAACATATATTTT CASAQGVGNNIYF
TRBD2 TRBJ2-5 TRBV4-1 many TGCGCCAGCAGCCAGGTCGTCGGCGGGAGGCTAGAGACCCAGTACTTC CASSQVVGGRLETQYF
- TRBJ2-1 TRBV11-2 - TGTGCCAGCAGCTTCCGACAAGGAGGTATAGATGAGCAGTTCTTC CASSFRQGGIDEQFF
- TRBJ2-7 TRBV11-2 - TGTGACGGCAGCCTCGGCGGGACTCTACACTACGAGCAGTACTTC CDGSLGGTLHYEQYF
TRBD1 TRBJ2-5 TRBV6-5 many TGTGCCAGCAGTATTGGACAGGGAGGAGAGACCCAGTACTTC CASSIGQGGETQYF
TRBD2 TRBJ2-7 TRBV4-1 - TGCGCCAGCAACCAAGAGGCTAGCGGATACTACGAGCTGTACTTC CASNQEASGYYELYF
TRBD1 TRBJ1-5 TRBV11-3 many TGTGCCAGCAGCCAGGCCCGAGTAGACAGGGTGTTATGCTATAATCAGCCCCAGCATTTT CASSQARVDRVLCYNQPQHF
- TRBJ2-1 TRBV5-5 - TGTGCCAGCAGCTTGGCCAGAGGTAGCCTTAGGCAGTTCTTC CASSLARGSLRQFF
- TRBJ2-4 TRBV29-1 - TGCAGACCGAACCCCGACAGCACAAAGGCCAAAAACATTCAGTACTTC CRPNPDSTKAKNIQYF
- TRBJ1-2 TRBV11-2 - TGTGCCAGCAGCGGCGCGGGGTCTTCGGGCTACACCTTC CASSGAGSSGYTF
TRBD2 TRBJ2-5 TRBV6-6 few TGTGCCAGTAGTTTAGCGGGAATGGAGATCCAGTACTTC CASSLAGMEIQYF
- TRBJ2-3 TRBV2 - TGTGCCAGCAGAGCGGCCAGCACAGATACGCAGTATTTT CASRAASTDTQYF
- TRBJ2-7 TRBV14 - TGTGCCAGCGGCCACCAGGACTTTGGGTATGAGCAGTACTTC CASGHQDFGYEQYF
- TRBJ2-1 TRBV9 - TGTGCCAGCAGCGTAGCATTTGAGCCCTACAATGGGCAGTTCTTC CASSVAFEPYNGQFF
- TRBJ2-1 TRBV2 - TGTGCCAGCAGACGGCATGACCGGGGTGAGCAGTTCTTC CASRRHDRGEQFF
- TRBJ2-3 TRBV11-2 - TGTGCCAACAGCTTGACAGGAGAGGCAGGTACACAGTATTTT CANSLTGEAGTQYF
- TRBJ1-1 TRBV11-2 - TGTGCCGGCAGCTTAACCCCAGGATACACTGAAGCTTTCTTT CAGSLTPGYTEAFF
TRBD2 TRBJ2-7 TRBV29-1 - TGCAGCGTTGACCGGGAGGGGACCTACAGGCAGTACTTC CSVDREGTYRQYF
TRBD2 TRBJ2-1 TRBV11-2 - TGTGCCAGCGGCTCGCGCCCCGGCGGGAGGATCTACGAGCAGTTCTTC CASGSRPGGRIYEQFF
- TRBJ2-7 TRBV30 - TGTGCCTGGGGTTTTAATGTCGGGCAGTACTTC CAWGFNVGQYF
- TRBJ1-1 TRBV11-2 many TGTGCCAGCAGCTATAGCGTGGGAACTGAAGCTTTCTTT CASSYSVGTEAFF
TRBD1 TRBJ1-2 TRBV12-3/TRBV12-4 - TGTGCTAGCAGGGGGGCCGGGGACCCGGAGCTTTTC CASRGAGDPELF
- TRBJ2-7 TRBV10-3 - TGTGCCACGGAGCGGGACAGGAGCTTCTACGAGCAATACTTC CATERDRSFYEQYF
- TRBJ1-5 TRBV12-3/TRBV12-4 - TGTGCCAGCAGTTTAATGTTAGGGTCCAACCAGCCCCAGCATTTT CASSLMLGSNQPQHF